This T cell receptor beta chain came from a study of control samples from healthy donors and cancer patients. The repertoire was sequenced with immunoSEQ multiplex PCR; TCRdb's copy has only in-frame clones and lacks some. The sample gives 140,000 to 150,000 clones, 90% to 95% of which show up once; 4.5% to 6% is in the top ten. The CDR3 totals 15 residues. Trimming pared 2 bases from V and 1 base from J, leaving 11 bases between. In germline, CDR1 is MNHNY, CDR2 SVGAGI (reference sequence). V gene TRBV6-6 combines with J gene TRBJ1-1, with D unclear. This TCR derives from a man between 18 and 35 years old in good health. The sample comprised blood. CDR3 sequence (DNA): TGTGCCAGCAGTTACCACCCGGAGGCGAACACTGAAGCTTTCTTT. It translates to CASSYHPEANTEAFF.